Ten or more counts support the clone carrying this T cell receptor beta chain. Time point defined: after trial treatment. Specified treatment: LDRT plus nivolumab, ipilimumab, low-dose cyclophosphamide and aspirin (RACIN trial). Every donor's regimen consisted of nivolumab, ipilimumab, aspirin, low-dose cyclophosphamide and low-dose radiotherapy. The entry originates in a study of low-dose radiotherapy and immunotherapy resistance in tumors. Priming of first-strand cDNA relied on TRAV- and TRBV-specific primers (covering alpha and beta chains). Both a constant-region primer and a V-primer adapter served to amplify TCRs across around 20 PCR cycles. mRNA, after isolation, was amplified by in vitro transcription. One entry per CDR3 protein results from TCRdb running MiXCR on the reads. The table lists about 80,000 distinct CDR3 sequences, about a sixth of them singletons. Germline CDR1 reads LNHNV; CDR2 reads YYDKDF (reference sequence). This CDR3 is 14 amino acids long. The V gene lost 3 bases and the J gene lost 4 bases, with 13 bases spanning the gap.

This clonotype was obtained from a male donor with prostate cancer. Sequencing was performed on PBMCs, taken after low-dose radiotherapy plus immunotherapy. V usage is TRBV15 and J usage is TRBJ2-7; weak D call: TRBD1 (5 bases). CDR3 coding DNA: TGTGCCACCAGCAGTCGGCAGGGTTTTTACGAGCAGTACTTC. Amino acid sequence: CATSSRQGFYEQYF.